The 30 T cell receptor beta chains given below trace back to one sample, sequenced in a study of T-cell memory formation after mild COVID-19. TCRdb reprocessed the 5' RACE reads with MiXCR, giving one entry per CDR3 protein. The data show under 200,000 distinct CDR3 sequences, more than 9% seen once. The sample comprised PBMCs or a T cell subset sorted from them (not recorded which). The receptors here all came from a man younger than 35 who had mild COVID-19 (a few samples of this study predate the infection). Cell type and time point are not known.

This clonotype was seen a handful of times. The V and J genes are TRBV20-1 and TRBJ1-2; D is unresolved. CDR1 is DFQATT and CDR2 is SNEGSKA in the germline V gene (reference sequence). This CDR3 has 15 amino acids. Trimming shortened V by 3 bases and J by 5 bases, and 19 bases separated the two germline ends. The CDR3 loop reads CSASPPARAGYGYTF. CDR3 bases: TGCAGTGCTAGCCCCCCCGCCCGGGCCGGGTATGGCTACACCTTC.

This clonotype was found a few times. This CDR3 reads CASSESRGSSYEQYV. The DNA of the CDR3 is TGTGCCAGCAGTGAGTCCAGGGGGAGCTCCTACGAGCAGTACGTC. The chain couples TRBV2 to TRBJ2-7, with 7 bases identical to TRBD1. Trimming took 3 bases from V and 0 from J; bases not matched to a gene: 5. There are 15 residues in the CDR3. From germline, CDR1 is SNHLY and CDR2 FYNNEI.

This clonotype was recorded many times. The rearrangement joins TRBV12-3 or TRBV12-4 to TRBJ1-5; TRBD1 is a possible D gene (6 bases). The V gene lost 7 bases and the J gene lost 7 bases, with 14 bases spanning the gap. This CDR3 is built from 13 residues. The CDR3 DNA follows: TGTGCCAGCAAATTCGGGGGCGTCCAGCCCCAGCATTTT. Residues: CASKFGGVQPQHF.

This clonotype was seen a few times. The rearrangement joins TRBV7-2 to TRBJ2-4; TRBD1 matches 7 bases. V shed 2 bases, J shed 0 bases, and the junction held 7 bases outside the gene matches. There are 17 residues in the CDR3. The germline V gene encodes CDR1 SGHTA and CDR2 FQGNSA. The CDR3 loop is CASSLSSTGPAKNIQYF. The CDR3 DNA is TGTGCCAGCAGCTTAAGCTCGACAGGGCCAGCCAAAAACATTCAGTACTTC.

This clonotype was recorded only once. This chain's CDR3 is CSGERGGLETQYF. DNA of the CDR3: TGCAGTGGTGAGCGGGGGGGCTTGGAGACCCAGTACTTC. The gene calls are TRBV29-1 and TRBJ2-5; TRBD2 agrees at 10 bases. Germline V gene sequence: CDR1 SQVTM, CDR2 ANQGSEA. The CDR3 runs to 13 residues.

This chain uses TRBV11-1 with TRBJ2-3; TRBD1 matches at 12 bases. The V gene's germline CDR1 is SGHAT and CDR2 FQDESV (reference sequence). The CDR3 contains 15 residues. V dropped 1 base and J dropped 12; count of bases not matched to a gene: 8. The DNA for the CDR3 is TGTGCCAGCAGCTTAGTATATGCGGGACAGGGGGCCCAGTATTTT. Its protein product is CASSLVYAGQGAQYF. The full variable domain, its missing parts supplied by reference TRBV11-1 and TRBJ2-3, is EAEVAQSPRYKITEKSQAVAFWCDPISGHATLYWYRQILGQGPELLVQFQDESVVDDSQLPKDRFSAERLKGVDSTLKIQPAELGDSAMYLCASSLVYAGQGAQYFGPGTRLTVL.

This clonotype was detected many times. This sequence joins TRBV12-3 or TRBV12-4 and TRBJ2-1, with TRBD2 as a possible D gene (7 bases). V was shortened by 5 bases and J by 9 bases, with 17 bases between the two germline ends. The CDR3 sequence is 14 residues long. The CDR3 DNA sequence: TGTGCCAGCAGTCCGCAGGCGGGGGCTGGTGAGCAGTTCTTC. It encodes CASSPQAGAGEQFF.

This clonotype was seen ten or more times. The chain is built from TRBV7-2 and TRBJ2-5, with 10 bases matching TRBD1. The CDR3 is 15 residues long. J lost 5 bases, V lost 6 bases, and 9 bases had no gene match. Germline CDR1 SGHTA, CDR2 FQGNSA. The chain's CDR3 is CASRPWTGGGETQYF. DNA for the CDR3: TGTGCCAGCAGGCCTTGGACAGGGGGAGGGGAGACCCAGTACTTC.

This clonotype was counted at least ten times. The genes are TRBV4-3 and TRBJ1-3; D not resolved. Germline V gives CDR1 LGHNA, CDR2 YSLEER. Trimming left V 1 base short and J 3 bases short, with 1 base between. CDR3 length: 12 residues. The CDR3 nucleotides read TGCGCCAGCAGCCAAGTTGGAAACACCATATATTTT. Its protein is CASSQVGNTIYF.

This clonotype was recorded a few times. The chain links TRBV4-2 to TRBJ2-1, with a tentative D call TRBD2 (6 bases). The CDR3 has 16 residues. V was clipped by 4 bases and J by 0 bases, with 13 bases between them. The germline V gene has CDR1 LGHNA and CDR2 YNFKEQ. The CDR3 is CASSRGGRISYNEQFF. The CDR3 nucleotides read TGTGCCAGCAGCCGCGGTGGGAGGATCTCCTACAATGAGCAGTTCTTC.

The sample holds a few counts of this clonotype. This chain uses TRBV20-1 with TRBJ1-5, with D maybe TRBD1 (5 bases). The CDR3 spans 14 residues. Germline V gives CDR1 DFQATT, CDR2 SNEGSKA (reference sequence). Trimming cost V 8 bases and J 1 base, with 15 bases left between them. CDR3 sequence (DNA): TGCAGTACTCGATGGGGGGGAAGCAATCAGCCCCAGCATTTT. Protein product: CSTRWGGSNQPQHF.

The rearrangement joins TRBV10-3 to TRBJ2-3; the match to TRBD2 covers 9 bases. From germline, CDR1 is ENHRY and CDR2 SYGVKD. Unmatched junction bases numbered 9, after V lost 5 bases and J lost 6 bases. This CDR3 region has 15 residues. In DNA, the CDR3 is TGTGCCATCAGTCCTAGCGGGGCAGGGCTTGATACGCAGTATTTT. This codes for CAISPSGAGLDTQYF.

This clonotype was detected a few times. The chain carries TRBV4-1 and TRBJ2-1, with D perhaps TRBD2 (5 bases). Trimming took 4 bases from V and 3 from J, leaving 22 bases between them. The CDR3 is 18 residues long. Germline assignment: CDR1 MGHRA and CDR2 YSYEKL. The CDR3 DNA is TGCGCCAGCAGCCTGCCGATTCCGGTGGGGAGAGACTACAATGAGCAGTTCTTC. Translated, it gives CASSLPIPVGRDYNEQFF.

This clonotype turned up a few times. The chain's CDR3 is CASSLGGVQNIQYF. In DNA form, the CDR3 reads TGTGCCAGCAGCTTAGGGGGGGTCCAAAACATTCAGTACTTC. This sequence joins TRBV11-2 and TRBJ2-4; maybe TRBD2 (6 bases). Trimming pared 1 base from V and 5 bases from J, leaving 9 bases between. The germline CDR1 and CDR2 sequences are SGHAT and FQNNGV. The CDR3 contains 14 residues.

This clonotype was seen only a few times. The chain is built from TRBV19 and TRBJ2-2, with D hard to call. CDR1 LNHDA and CDR2 SQIVND come from the germline V gene (reference sequence). The V end was cut by 2 bases, the J end by 5 bases, with 15 bases between. This CDR3 has 16 amino acids. The CDR3, as DNA: TGTGCCAGTAGTATACTTGAACGGCGAAGTACCGGGGAGCTGTTTTTT. This sequence encodes CASSILERRSTGELFF.

There are many counts of this clonotype. V usage is TRBV2 and J usage is TRBJ2-3; 10 bases are a match to TRBD2. The CDR3 covers 15 residues. Per the germline V gene, CDR1 is SNHLY and CDR2 is FYNNEI. V lost 6 bases, J lost 2 bases, and 5 bases stayed unmatched. CDR3 bases: TGTGCCAGCAGCCCTAGCGGGGGCAACACAGATACGCAGTATTTT. This encodes CASSPSGGNTDTQYF.

V is TRBV14 and J is TRBJ2-3, with 9 bases that match TRBD1. The germline V gene encodes CDR1 SGHDN and CDR2 FVKESK. V trimming: 1 base; J trimming: 7 bases; junction bases outside the gene matches: 3. The CDR3 has 14 amino acids. CDR3 sequence: CASSQAQGANTQYF. The CDR3 nucleotides are TGTGCCAGCAGCCAAGCACAGGGGGCAAATACGCAGTATTTT.

This clonotype has at least ten counts. V and J are TRBV12-3 or TRBV12-4 and TRBJ1-2; 9 bases are a match to TRBD1. With V trimmed by 10 bases and J by 3 bases, 12 bases remained unmatched. This CDR3 comprises 15 residues. CDR3 sequence: CATPGDRANHYGYTF. The DNA of the CDR3 is TGTGCCACCCCGGGGGACAGGGCGAACCACTATGGCTACACCTTC.

The V and J genes are TRBV6-1 and TRBJ1-6, with 7 bases identical to TRBD1. Germline V CDR1 and CDR2: MNHNS, SASEGT. The CDR3 sequence is 12 residues long. J gave up 11 bases and V 7 bases, and 5 bases lay outside the gene matches. CDR3 in DNA: TGTGCCAGCATCCAGGGACAGCCACCCCTCCACTTT. It specifies CASIQGQPPLHF.

In its sample, this clonotype was seen a few times. This chain uses TRBV29-1 with TRBJ2-5; the D call may be TRBD1 or TRBD2 (6 bases each). This CDR3 spans 13 amino acids. Germline assignment: CDR1 SQVTM and CDR2 ANQGSEA. V shed 2 bases and J shed 7 bases, with 14 bases lying between them. The CDR3 protein is CSVESPGGGTQYF. CDR3 coding DNA: TGCAGCGTTGAATCTCCTGGAGGGGGGACCCAGTACTTC. The full variable domain, completed using reference TRBV29-1 and TRBJ2-5, is SAVISQKPSRDICQRGTSLTIQCQVDSQVTMMFWYRQQPGQSLTLIATANQGSEATYESGFVIDKFPISRPNLTFSTLTVSNMSPEDSSIYLCSVESPGGGTQYFGPGTRLLVL.

This clonotype was detected a few times. The V call is TRBV19, the J call TRBJ2-2; a weak D match, TRBD2 (6 bases). The CDR3 is 13 amino acids. From germline, CDR1 is LNHDA and CDR2 SQIVND (reference sequence). V shed 4 bases and J shed 6 bases, with 9 bases lying between them. The CDR3 DNA follows: TGTGCCAGTAGTAGTCGGGGGTCCGGGGAGCTGTTTTTT. Amino acids: CASSSRGSGELFF.

The gene calls are TRBV18 and TRBJ2-5; 11 positions match TRBD1. V shed 2 bases and J 7 bases; nucleotides not matched to a gene: 6. Germline values: CDR1 KGHSH, CDR2 LQKENI. CDR3 size: 15 residues. CDR3 region: CASSPSGQGAATQYF. The CDR3, as DNA: TGTGCCAGCTCACCAAGTGGACAGGGGGCCGCGACCCAGTACTTC.

The chain combines TRBV2 with TRBJ2-3; D is ambiguous. In germline, CDR1 is SNHLY, CDR2 FYNNEI. The CDR3 totals 15 residues. V lost 2 bases and J lost 2, with 11 bases in between. The CDR3 reads CASSESQPTTDTQYF. CDR3 bases: TGTGCCAGCAGTGAATCCCAGCCCACCACAGATACGCAGTATTTT.

The rearrangement joins TRBV11-2 to TRBJ1-1; 8 bases fit TRBD1. V shed 3 bases, J shed 4 bases, and the junction held 4 bases outside the gene matches. From germline, CDR1 is SGHAT and CDR2 FQNNGV. The CDR3 loop spans 14 amino acids. CDR3 in amino acids: CASSLRTGSTEAFF. The DNA for the CDR3 is TGTGCCAGCAGCTTGCGGACAGGGAGCACTGAAGCTTTCTTT.

V is TRBV29-1 and J is TRBJ2-5; weak D call: TRBD2 (5 bases). With 3 bases removed from V and 5 bases from J, the gap between germline ends came to 10 bases. Looked up from germline, CDR1 is SQVTM and CDR2 is ANQGSEA. This CDR3 comprises 12 residues. CDR3 sequence reads: CSVDRGRETQYF. The CDR3 DNA is TGCAGCGTTGATCGGGGTCGGGAGACCCAGTACTTC.

This clonotype was counted ten times or more. The rearrangement links TRBV29-1 to TRBJ2-2; 7 nucleotides line up with TRBD1. V lost 5 bases and J lost 6; bases outside the gene matches: 6. CDR1 is SQVTM, CDR2 ANQGSEA, per germline. The CDR3 consists of 13 residues. CDR3 bases: TGCAGCGTTCGGACAGGTCCGTCCGGGGAGCTGTTTTTT. This sequence encodes CSVRTGPSGELFF.

Of note for this clonotype: An end of the junction differs from the germline gene, which may be a read error. The V and J genes are TRBV7-7 and TRBJ2-1, with D perhaps matching TRBD2 (5 bases). CDR3 length: 15 residues. CDR1 is SSHAT, CDR2 FNYEAQ, per germline (reference sequence). The CDR3 loop reads CASSPGSSPHNEQFF. The CDR3 DNA sequence: TGTGCTAGCAGCCCGGGATCAAGCCCCCACAATGAGCAGTTCTTC.

This clonotype was observed a handful of times. The chain links TRBV12-3 or TRBV12-4 to TRBJ2-3; 7 nucleotides agree with TRBD1. V lost 2 bases to trimming and J lost 6 bases; unmatched junction nucleotides: 2. This CDR3 is built from 13 residues. In nucleotides, the CDR3 is TGTGCCAGCAGTTTACGGGGACAGGATACGCAGTATTTT. Protein product: CASSLRGQDTQYF.

This clonotype was seen many times. The genes are TRBV4-1 and TRBJ2-7; D may correspond to TRBD1 or TRBD2 (6 bases each). The CDR3 is 18 amino acids. V lost 1 base and J lost 0, with 19 bases in between. Germline loops: CDR1 MGHRA, CDR2 YSYEKL. CDR3 bases: TGCGCCAGCAGCCAAGTCGAAGGGGGGCGGGCGACCTCCTACGAGCAGTACTTC. It yields the protein CASSQVEGGRATSYEQYF.

The chain uses TRBV5-1 and TRBJ2-3; TRBD2 might be the D (6 bases). Germline CDR1 SGHRS, CDR2 YFSETQ. This CDR3 region has 16 residues. The V gene lost 4 bases and the J gene lost 2 bases, with 17 bases spanning the gap. CDR3 protein: CASSQDRDFPTDTQYF. CDR3 nucleotide sequence: TGCGCCAGCAGCCAAGACCGGGACTTTCCCACAGATACGCAGTATTTT.